These T cell receptor beta chains were read from a single sample in a study of T cells in Graves' hyperthyroidism and ophthalmopathy. TCRdb re-called the multiplex PCR reads through MiXCR, storing one row per CDR3 protein. The table shows about 420,000 distinct CDR3 sequences, with roughly 15% occurring only once. The sample was blood. These receptors were collected from a woman aged 18-35 years with Graves' hyperthyroidism. Each CDR3 is given with its conserved first and last residue. The D gene is left open where the match is weak. Clone size appears in some rows only: once, few, many, or a class for an expanded clone.

D: -
J: TRBJ1-3
V: TRBV28
size: many
DNA: TGTGCCAGCAGTTTGGTGCCCGGGAGACCCCCTGGAAACACCATATATTTT
CDR3: CASSLVPGRPPGNTIYF

D: -
J: TRBJ2-5
V: TRBV9
size: -
DNA: TGTGCCAGCAGCGTAGGGTTAGCGCTGGAGACCCAGTACTTC
CDR3: CASSVGLALETQYF

D: TRBD2
J: TRBJ2-5
V: TRBV13
size: many
DNA: TGTGCCAGCAGCCCTATATCGGGACTATCAGAGACCCAGTACTTC
CDR3: CASSPISGLSETQYF

D: TRBD2
J: TRBJ2-1
V: TRBV9
size: few
DNA: TGTGCCAGCAGCGGGGAAGCGGGAGGGCTCATTAATGAGCAGTTCTTC
CDR3: CASSGEAGGLINEQFF

D: -
J: TRBJ1-4
V: TRBV30
size: many
DNA: TGTGCCTGGAGCCCCGGAGGTAATGAAAAACTGTTTTTT
CDR3: CAWSPGGNEKLFF

D: TRBD1
J: TRBJ1-4
V: TRBV20-1
size: -
DNA: TGCAGTGCTAGAGGGGCCCTGGGGGACAGCAATGAAAAACTGTTTTTT
CDR3: CSARGALGDSNEKLFF

D: -
J: TRBJ2-3
V: TRBV28
size: many
DNA: TGTGCCAGCAGTTTATTGGAGGAAGGCACAGATACGCAGTATTTT
CDR3: CASSLLEEGTDTQYF

D: TRBD1
J: TRBJ1-1
V: TRBV27
size: many
DNA: TGTGCCAGCAGTTCACAGGGGGGATACACTGAAGCTTTCTTT
CDR3: CASSSQGGYTEAFF

D: TRBD2
J: TRBJ2-1
V: TRBV5-1
size: few
DNA: TGCGCCAGCAGCCCGGGACTAGCGGGAGGGCCGGGGCAGTTCTTC
CDR3: CASSPGLAGGPGQFF

D: -
J: TRBJ1-1
V: TRBV2
size: many
DNA: TGTGCCAGCAGGGATATTTCAGGGGAGACTGAAGCTTTCTTT
CDR3: CASRDISGETEAFF

D: TRBD1
J: TRBJ1-1
V: TRBV19
size: many
DNA: TGTGCCAGTAGTATAGGGGACAGGACAACAGAAGCTTTCTTT
CDR3: CASSIGDRTTEAFF

D: TRBD1
J: TRBJ2-5
V: TRBV7-3
size: few
DNA: TGTGCCAGCAGCTCGACAGGGAGTGAGACCCAGTACTTC
CDR3: CASSSTGSETQYF

D: -
J: TRBJ2-3
V: TRBV20-1
size: many
DNA: TGCAGTGCCCTAGTGGGGGCAACAGATACGCAGTATTTT
CDR3: CSALVGATDTQYF

D: TRBD1
J: TRBJ1-3
V: TRBV12-3/TRBV12-4
size: few
DNA: TGTGCCAGCAGTCCCGGGACAGGGCTCTCGGGTCTTGGAAACACCATATATTTT
CDR3: CASSPGTGLSGLGNTIYF

D: -
J: TRBJ2-3
V: TRBV27
size: many
DNA: TGTGCCAGCAGGCGACAAGGGGTGGATACGCAGTATTTT
CDR3: CASRRQGVDTQYF

D: -
J: TRBJ2-4
V: TRBV10-3
size: few
DNA: TGTGCCATCTGGAGCGGAGTAGCCAAAAACATTCAGTACTTC
CDR3: CAIWSGVAKNIQYF

D: -
J: TRBJ2-5
V: TRBV12-3/TRBV12-4
size: many
DNA: TGTGCCAGCAGTTATCAAGGGGGTGGGGCAGAGACCCAGTACTTC
CDR3: CASSYQGGGAETQYF

D: -
J: TRBJ1-1
V: TRBV12-3/TRBV12-4
size: many
DNA: TGTGCCAGCAGTGACGAGAACACTGAAGCTTTCTTT
CDR3: CASSDENTEAFF

D: TRBD2
J: TRBJ2-1
V: TRBV19
size: few
DNA: TGTGCCAGTAGTACCCTAGCGGGGGCTAACAATGAGCAGTTCTTC
CDR3: CASSTLAGANNEQFF

D: -
J: TRBJ1-2
V: TRBV28
size: many
DNA: TGTGCCAGCAGTTTCTGGGGTTATGGCTACACCTTC
CDR3: CASSFWGYGYTF

D: -
J: TRBJ1-2
V: TRBV20-1
size: many
DNA: TGCAGTGCTAGCTATGGCTACACCTTC
CDR3: CSASYGYTF

D: TRBD1
J: TRBJ2-1
V: TRBV9
size: many
DNA: TGTGCCAGCAGCGTAGTGCAGGGGGTTAGCTCCTACAATGAGCAGTTCTTC
CDR3: CASSVVQGVSSYNEQFF

D: -
J: TRBJ1-3
V: TRBV4-2
size: -
DNA: TGTGCCAGCAGCCAAGACGGCTCTGGAAACACCATATATTTT
CDR3: CASSQDGSGNTIYF

D: TRBD2
J: TRBJ2-1
V: TRBV6-1
size: many
DNA: TGTGCCAGCAGCCCCCGACTAGCGGGAGAGATTGAGCAGTTCTTC
CDR3: CASSPRLAGEIEQFF

D: TRBD1
J: TRBJ2-7
V: TRBV7-9
size: few
DNA: TGTGCCAGCAGCTTAGTAACAGGGGGCGACGAGCAGTACTTC
CDR3: CASSLVTGGDEQYF

D: -
J: TRBJ1-1
V: TRBV5-6
size: many
DNA: TGTGCCAGCAGCCCGGTCGCAGCCGACACTGAAGCTTTCTTT
CDR3: CASSPVAADTEAFF

D: -
J: TRBJ1-1
V: TRBV30
size: -
DNA: TGTGCCTGGAGTTGGGGAGATATAAACACTGAAGCTTTCTTT
CDR3: CAWSWGDINTEAFF

D: -
J: TRBJ1-1
V: TRBV28
size: many
DNA: TGTGCCAGCCGTGGGCCCGGACGGAACACTGAAGCTTTCTTT
CDR3: CASRGPGRNTEAFF

D: -
J: TRBJ2-7
V: TRBV20-1
size: many
DNA: TGCAGTGTTATGGGAATGTTAGACGAGCAGTACTTC
CDR3: CSVMGMLDEQYF